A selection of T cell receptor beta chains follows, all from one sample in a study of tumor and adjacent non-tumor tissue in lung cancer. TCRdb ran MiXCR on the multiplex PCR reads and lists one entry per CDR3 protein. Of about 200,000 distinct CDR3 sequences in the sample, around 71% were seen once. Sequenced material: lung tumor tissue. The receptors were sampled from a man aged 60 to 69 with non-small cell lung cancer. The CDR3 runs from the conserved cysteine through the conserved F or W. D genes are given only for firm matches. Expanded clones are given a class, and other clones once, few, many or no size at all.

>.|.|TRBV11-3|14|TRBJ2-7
CPSRLTALSYEQYF
TGTCCCAGCAGACTGACAGCTCTATCCTACGAGCAGTACTTT
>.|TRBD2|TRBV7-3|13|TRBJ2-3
CASSLTGGDTQYF
TGTGCCAGCAGCTTAACGGGGGGGGATACGCAGTATTTT
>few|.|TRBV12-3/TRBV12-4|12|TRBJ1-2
CASSPPQQKYTF
TGTGCCAGCAGTCCCCCCCAGCAGAAGTACACCTTC
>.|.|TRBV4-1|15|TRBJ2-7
CASSQPSLEGNEQYF
TGCGCCAGCAGCCAACCATCCCTAGAGGGTAACGAGCAGTACTTC
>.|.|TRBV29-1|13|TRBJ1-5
CSVRQSKNQPQHF
TGCAGCGTTAGACAGTCTAAGAATCAGCCCCAGCATTTT
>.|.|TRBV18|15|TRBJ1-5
CASSPSHAANQPQHF
TGTGCCAGCTCACCTTCACATGCCGCCAATCAGCCCCAGCATTTT
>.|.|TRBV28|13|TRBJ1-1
CASSPHRVAEAFF
TGTGCCAGCAGTCCCCACAGGGTGGCGGAAGCTTTCTTT
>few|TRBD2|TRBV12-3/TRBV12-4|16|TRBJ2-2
CASSVTSGGFTGELFF
TGTGCCAGCAGTGTCACTAGCGGGGGGTTTACCGGGGAGCTGTTTTTT
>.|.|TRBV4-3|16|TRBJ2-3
CASSQAAASGTDTRYF
TGCGCCAGCAGCCAAGCAGCGGCCTCCGGCACAGATACGCGCTATTTT
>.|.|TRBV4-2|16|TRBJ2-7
CAGSQDLAGYLIEQYF
TGTGCCGGCAGCCAAGATTTGGCTGGATATCTTATCGAGCAGTACTTC
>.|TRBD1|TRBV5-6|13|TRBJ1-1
CASSHGQETGTFF
TGTGCCAGCAGCCACGGACAGGAGACTGGAACTTTCTTT
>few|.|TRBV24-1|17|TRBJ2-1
CATSGQTGTYSYNEQFF
TGTGCCACCAGTGGTCAAACAGGGACCTACTCCTACAATGAGCAGTTCTTC
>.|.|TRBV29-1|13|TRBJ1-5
CSIGGGFNQPQHF
TGCAGCATTGGTGGGGGCTTTAATCAGCCCCAGCATTTT
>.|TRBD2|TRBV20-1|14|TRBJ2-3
CNAELAGKTDTQYF
TGTAATGCTGAACTAGCGGGGAAGACAGATACGCAGTATTTT
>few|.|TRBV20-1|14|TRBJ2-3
CSAELGGKTDTQYF
TGTAGTGCTGAACTAGGGGGGAAGACAGATACGCAGTATTTT
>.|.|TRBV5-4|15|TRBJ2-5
CASSIRDVNLETQYF
TGTGCCAGTAGCATCCGGGACGTAAACCTAGAGACCCAGTACTTC
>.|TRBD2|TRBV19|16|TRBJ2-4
CASSIPFNSGRDVKYF
TGTGCCAGTAGTATCCCCTTTAATAGCGGGAGGGACGTTAAGTACTTC
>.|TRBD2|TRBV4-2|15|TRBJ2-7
CASSQMVAGDYEQYF
TGTGCCAGCAGCCAAATGGTAGCGGGGGATTACGAGCAGTACTTC
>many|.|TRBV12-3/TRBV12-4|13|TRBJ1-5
CASSFGRGQPQHF
TGTGCCAGCAGTTTCGGCCGGGGTCAGCCCCAGCATTTT
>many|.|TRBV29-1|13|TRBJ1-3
CSVENGPGNTIYF
TGCAGCGTTGAAAATGGCCCTGGAAACACCATATATTTT
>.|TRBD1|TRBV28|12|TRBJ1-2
CASRQGSGSYNF
TGTGCCAGCAGACAGGGGTCAGGCAGCTACAACTTC
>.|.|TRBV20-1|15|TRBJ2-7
CSAAFLEQGSYEQYF
TGCAGTGCCGCGTTTTTAGAACAGGGATCCTACGAGCAGTACTTC
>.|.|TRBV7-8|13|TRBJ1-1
CASSPTRNTEAFF
TGTGCCAGCAGCCCCACCCGAAACACTGAAGCTTTCTTT
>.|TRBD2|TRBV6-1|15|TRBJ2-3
CASSVGLAGTNTRYF
TGTGCCAGCAGCGTCGGACTAGCGGGCACAAATACGCGGTATTTT
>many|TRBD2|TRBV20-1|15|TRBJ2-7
CSASGGDISSGEQYF
TGCAGTGCTAGTGGGGGGGATATCTCCTCGGGAGAGCAGTACTTC
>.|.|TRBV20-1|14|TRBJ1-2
CSVSDGRSLYGYTF
TGCAGTGTTTCGGACGGTCGTTCTTTATATGGCTACACCTTC
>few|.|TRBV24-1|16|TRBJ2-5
CATSDPSGSIQETQYF
TGTGCCACCAGTGATCCGTCAGGGTCGATCCAAGAGACCCAGTATTTC
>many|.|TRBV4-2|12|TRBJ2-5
CASSSGGETQYF
TGTGCCAGCAGCAGTGGGGGGGAGACCCAGTACTTC
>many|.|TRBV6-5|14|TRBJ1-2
CASSKLGTRDGYTF
TGTGCCAGCAGCAAGTTGGGGACGAGGGATGGCTACACCTTC
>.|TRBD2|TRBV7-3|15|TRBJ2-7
CASSLNPSGSHEQYF
TGTGCCAGCAGCTTAAACCCTAGCGGATCCCATGAGCAGTACTTC